Presented here are 29 T cell receptor beta chains from one specimen sequenced in a study of cytomegalovirus exposure and HLA in healthy donors. A multiplex PCR was run with 60 Vbeta primers and 13 Jbeta primers. Produced via immunoSEQ multiplex PCR; TCRdb's table is partial and in-frame only. This table holds around 100,000 clones, roughly 80% found once. The sample consisted of PBMCs. Source of these receptors: a man aged 35 to 55 in good health and CMV-seronegative.

The chain employs TRBV5-1 and TRBJ2-5, with 11 bases that match TRBD1. Trimming at V came to 0 bases and at J to 2 bases, leaving 0 bases not matched to a gene. Germline CDR1 and CDR2: SGHRS and YFSETQ. The CDR3 runs 15 residues. CDR3 in DNA: TGCGCCAGCAGCTTGGGGGACAGGGGGCAAGAGACCCAGTACTTC. Protein: CASSLGDRGQETQYF.

The chain is built from TRBV19 and TRBJ2-4; perhaps TRBD2 as D (6 bases). V dropped 7 bases and J dropped 1 base, with 14 bases sitting between them. This CDR3 has 15 residues. Looked up from germline, CDR1 is LNHDA and CDR2 is SQIVND (reference sequence). DNA for the CDR3: TGTGCCAGTACCGCGGGGTCGGCGGCCAAAAACATTCAGTACTTC. It yields the protein CASTAGSAAKNIQYF.

The table lists this clone with a count of one. This chain joins TRBV6-1 and TRBJ1-2; maybe TRBD1 (6 bases). The germline CDR1 and CDR2 sequences are MNHNS and SASEGT. CDR3 size: 13 residues. Trimming left V 3 bases short and J 5 bases short, with 10 bases between. The CDR3 region is CASSETGLYGYTF. The CDR3 DNA reads as TGTGCCAGCAGTGAGACAGGTTTATATGGCTACACCTTC.

The CDR3 here is CASSMGENTGELFF. In nucleotides, the CDR3 is TGTGCCAGCAGCATGGGAGAGAACACCGGGGAGCTGTTTTTT. The chain links TRBV7-2 to TRBJ2-2, with D tentatively TRBD2 (5 bases). This CDR3 has 14 amino acids. V was shortened by 5 bases and J by 1 base, with 8 bases between the two germline ends. Germline CDR1 SGHTA, CDR2 FQGNSA. Full variable domain (outside the CDR3, taken from reference TRBV7-2 and TRBJ2-2): GAGVSQSPSNKVTEKGKDVELRCDPISGHTALYWYRQSLGQGLEFLIYFQGNSAPDKSGLPSDRFSAERTGGSVSTLTIQRTQQEDSAVYLCASSMGENTGELFFGEGSRLTVL.

This clone was detected only a few times. The V gene is TRBV30, the J gene TRBJ1-4, with D tentatively TRBD1 (5 bases). CDR3 length: 15 residues. CDR1 and CDR2 from the germline V gene are GTSNPN and SVGIG (reference sequence). The ends were cut back, 8 bases at V and 8 bases at J, with 24 bases in the middle. CDR3 loop: CASSFPGQLGEKLFF. The CDR3 nucleotides are TGTGCCAGCAGCTTCCCAGGGCAACTGGGAGAAAAACTGTTTTTT. The variable domain in full, completed from reference TRBV30 and TRBJ1-4, reads SQTIHQWPATLVQPVGSPLSLECTVEGTSNPNLYWYRQAAGRGLQLLFYSVGIGQISSEVPQNLSASRPQDRQFILSSKKLLLSDSGFYLCASSFPGQLGEKLFFGSGTQLSVL.

This sequence joins TRBV9 and TRBJ1-5; 8 bases are a match to TRBD1. In germline, CDR1 is SGDLS, CDR2 YYNGEE. J gave up 5 bases and V 3 bases, and 1 base lay outside the gene matches. The CDR3 loop spans 13 amino acids. DNA for the CDR3: TGTGCCAGCAGCGCACAGGGGGATCAGCCCCAGCATTTT. This encodes CASSAQGDQPQHF.

The chain is built from TRBV2 and TRBJ1-2; 7 bases agree with TRBD1. CDR3 length: 11 amino acids. The germline CDR1 and CDR2 sequences are SNHLY and FYNNEI. V trimming: 10 bases; J trimming: 7 bases; junction bases outside the gene matches: 6. In DNA form, the CDR3 reads TGTGCCACCTCCCGGGACAGTGGCTACACCTTC. It codes for CATSRDSGYTF.

This chain uses TRBV5-4 with TRBJ2-5; 10 positions agree with TRBD2. Germline CDR1 and CDR2: SGHNT and YYREEE (reference sequence). The CDR3 totals 16 residues. After removal of 3 bases from V and 7 bases from J, the junction contained 12 bases not matched to a gene. In DNA form, the CDR3 reads TGTGCCAGCAGCTCTAAACAAGCGGGGGGGCTAGGGACCCAGTACTTC. This encodes CASSSKQAGGLGTQYF.

This sequence joins TRBV7-2 and TRBJ2-3; 8 nucleotides line up with TRBD1. V lost 5 bases, J lost 0 bases, and 10 bases stayed unmatched. This CDR3 contains 17 residues. The V gene's germline CDR1 is SGHTA and CDR2 FQGNSA. The CDR3 nucleotides read TGTGCCAGCAGCCGCCCTGCAGGGGGCGCGAGCACAGATACGCAGTATTTT. Translation: CASSRPAGGASTDTQYF.

This clone was observed a few times. The chain couples TRBV6-5 to TRBJ2-7; 10 bases align to TRBD2. This CDR3 has 15 amino acids. From germline, CDR1 is MNHEY and CDR2 SVGAGI. V lost 6 bases to trimming and J lost 4 bases; unmatched junction nucleotides: 9. The CDR3 nucleotides read TGTGCCAGCAGATTAACCGGGACTAGCGTTTACGAGCAGTACTTC. It is translated as CASRLTGTSVYEQYF.

The sample holds a few counts of this clone. This chain uses TRBV6-1 with TRBJ2-1, with D perhaps matching TRBD1 (5 bases). CDR1 MNHNS and CDR2 SASEGT come from the germline V gene. This CDR3 has 13 amino acids. V lost 3 bases, J lost 11 bases, and 14 bases lay in between. The CDR3 loop reads CASSDLVRAKQFF. The CDR3 region has the DNA TGTGCCAGCAGTGATTTGGTCAGGGCGAAGCAGTTCTTC.

The chain has TRBV11-3 and TRBJ2-3, with D maybe TRBD2 (5 bases). Germline CDR1 reads SGHNT; CDR2 reads YENEEA. The V end lost 4 bases, the J end lost 1 base, and 12 bases lay between the germline ends. The CDR3 runs 15 residues. DNA for the CDR3: TGTGCCAGCAGCTCTAGCTTGGAGGGCACAGATACGCAGTATTTT. Its protein is CASSSSLEGTDTQYF.

The chain carries TRBV11-2 and TRBJ2-2, with 8 nucleotides matching TRBD2. CDR3 length: 15 residues. The J segment lost 5 bases and the V segment lost 2 bases, leaving 4 bases of the junction unmatched. Germline V gene sequence: CDR1 SGHAT, CDR2 FQNNGV. Here the CDR3 DNA reads TGTGCCAGCAGCTTAACGGGGGGGAATACCGGGGAGCTGTTTTTT. Its translation: CASSLTGGNTGELFF.

The chain recombines TRBV30 with TRBJ1-5; perhaps TRBD1 as D (6 bases). The CDR3 has 16 amino acids. Trimming took 1 base from V and 7 from J, leaving 20 bases between them. Germline V gives CDR1 GTSNPN, CDR2 SVGIG (reference sequence). CDR3 sequence reads: CAWSGGREQGRQPQHF. CDR3 in DNA: TGTGCCTGGAGTGGGGGCCGTGAACAGGGTAGACAGCCCCAGCATTTT. The whole variable domain, remainder taken from reference TRBV30 and TRBJ1-5, is SQTIHQWPATLVQPVGSPLSLECTVEGTSNPNLYWYRQAAGRGLQLLFYSVGIGQISSEVPQNLSASRPQDRQFILSSKKLLLSDSGFYLCAWSGGREQGRQPQHFGDGTRLSIL.

This chain connects TRBV18 to TRBJ1-1, with D possibly TRBD1 on 5 matching bases. Germline CDR1 and CDR2: KGHSH and LQKENI. The V end was cut by 6 bases, the J end by 6 bases, with 8 bases between. The CDR3 runs to 11 residues. Written as DNA, the CDR3 is TGTGCCAGCTCGTCGGGGGCTGAAGCTTTCTTT. Protein: CASSSGAEAFF. Full variable domain (outside the CDR3, taken from reference TRBV18 and TRBJ1-1): NAGVMQNPRHLVRRRGQEARLRCSPMKGHSHVYWYRQLPEEGLKFMVYLQKENIIDESGMPKERFSAEFPKEGPSILRIQQVVRGDSAAYFCASSSGAEAFFGQGTRLTVV.

Turning to this clone: One junction end disagrees with the germline gene, perhaps due to a read error. This chain connects TRBV7-9 to TRBJ1-2; D is unresolved. This CDR3 is built from 10 residues. CDR1 is SEHNR, CDR2 FQNEAQ, per germline (reference sequence). The CDR3 reads CSSSQNGYTF. The CDR3 DNA follows: TGTTCCAGCAGCCAGAATGGCTACACCTTC.

This sequence joins TRBV5-1 and TRBJ2-7, with TRBD2 as a possible D gene (5 bases). V gave up 4 bases and J gave up 0 bases, with 14 bases separating them. The CDR3 covers 15 residues. Germline CDR1 and CDR2: SGHRS and YFSETQ. The CDR3 sequence: CASSPDRAGSYEQYF. The CDR3 region has the DNA TGCGCCAGCAGCCCGGACCGGGCGGGCTCCTACGAGCAGTACTTC.

The chain carries TRBV7-2 and TRBJ2-2; unclear D gene. The length of the CDR3 is 14 residues. Trimming stripped 3 bases from V and 3 bases from J, with 8 bases between. Germline V gene sequence: CDR1 SGHTA, CDR2 FQGNSA. CDR3: CASSFGLDTGELFF. The DNA for the CDR3 is TGTGCCAGCAGCTTTGGCCTGGACACCGGGGAGCTGTTTTTT.

V and J are TRBV11-2 and TRBJ1-2; 9 bases map to TRBD1. CDR3 length: 14 amino acids. Germline V CDR1 and CDR2: SGHAT, FQNNGV. J gave up 7 bases and V 5 bases, and 8 bases lay outside the gene matches. CDR3 region: CASSLGTGKGGYTF. In DNA form, the CDR3 reads TGTGCCAGCAGCCTAGGGACAGGGAAGGGTGGCTACACCTTC. Together with reference TRBV11-2 and TRBJ1-2, the CDR3 gives the full variable domain: EAGVAQSPRYKIIEKRQSVAFWCNPISGHATLYWYQQILGQGPKLLIQFQNNGVVDDSQLPKDRFSAERLKGVDSTLKIQPAKLEDSAVYLCASSLGTGKGGYTFGSGTRLTVV.

The chain has TRBV10-1 and TRBJ2-7; TRBD2 is a possible D gene (6 bases). V lost 0 bases to trimming and J lost 3 bases, with 18 bases between them. The CDR3 length is 17 residues. The germline CDR1 and CDR2 sequences are WNHNN and SYGVQD (reference sequence). In DNA form, the CDR3 reads TGCGCCAGCAGTGAGTCGCCGCGGGACTTAACTTGCTACGAGCAGTACGTC. Amino acid sequence: CASSESPRDLTCYEQYV.

The chain has TRBV7-3 and TRBJ2-3, with 15 nucleotides matching TRBD2. The CDR3 extends over 19 amino acids. The V segment lost 1 base and the J segment 4 bases; nucleotides outside the gene matches: 9. CDR1 is SGHTA, CDR2 FQGTGA, per germline. DNA of the CDR3: TGTGCCAGCAGCTTAATCGGGACTAGCGGGGGGCCAGAAGCAGATACGCAGTATTTT. This encodes CASSLIGTSGGPEADTQYF.

J is TRBJ1-1 and V is TRBV6-5; TRBD1 might be the D (6 bases). Looked up from germline, CDR1 is MNHEY and CDR2 is SVGAGI. Trimming took 2 bases from V and 10 from J, leaving 14 bases between them. The CDR3 runs to 13 residues. CDR3 amino acids: CASSYILGAGAFF. For the CDR3, the DNA is TGTGCCAGCAGTTACATTTTGGGGGCGGGAGCTTTCTTT.

The V call is TRBV25-1, the J call TRBJ1-1, with D tentatively TRBD1 (5 bases). Germline assignment: CDR1 MGHDK and CDR2 SYGVNS. The CDR3 totals 17 residues. V dropped 2 bases and J dropped 1 base, with 17 bases sitting between them. The CDR3 is CASSERVGQRGNTEAFF. CDR3 coding DNA: TGTGCCAGCAGTGAAAGGGTGGGGCAGCGGGGGAACACTGAAGCTTTCTTT.

The gene calls are TRBV10-3 and TRBJ2-7; possible D gene TRBD1, 7 bases. CDR1 is ENHRY and CDR2 is SYGVKD in the germline V gene. The CDR3 extends over 13 amino acids. The germline V and J ends were trimmed by 6 bases and 7 bases, with 16 bases remaining between them. CDR3 residues: CAIRNTGAGEQYF. DNA for the CDR3: TGTGCCATCAGAAACACAGGGGCGGGGGAGCAGTACTTC.

In this sample, this clone turned up a few times. Other DNA sequences in this sample translate to the same CDR3. For the CDR3, the DNA is TGTGCCAGCAGCTCAGTAACAGGGAATGAAAAACTGTTTTTT. Its translation: CASSSVTGNEKLFF. The chain recombines TRBV11-2 with TRBJ1-4; D is possibly TRBD1 (6 bases). This CDR3 has 14 amino acids. Germline CDR1 reads SGHAT; CDR2 reads FQNNGV. With 4 bases removed from V and 5 bases from J, the gap between germline ends came to 11 bases.

This chain links TRBV12-5 with TRBJ1-4; possible D gene TRBD1, 5 bases. CDR3 length: 15 residues. The germline gives CDR1 LGHNT, CDR2 FRNRAP. Trimming cost V 1 base and J 8 bases, with 14 bases left between them. CDR3 protein: CASGLGLRAGEKLFF. CDR3 in DNA: TGTGCTAGTGGTTTGGGGTTACGGGCAGGGGAAAAACTGTTTTTT.

The chain carries TRBV14 and TRBJ2-2; the D is unclear. V lost 2 bases to trimming and J lost 4 bases, with 14 bases between them. In germline, CDR1 is SGHDN, CDR2 FVKESK. This CDR3 has 16 amino acids. This CDR3 is CASSQPTIQGTGELFF. CDR3 nucleotides: TGTGCCAGCAGCCAACCGACAATTCAAGGCACCGGGGAGCTGTTTTTT.

The chain is built from TRBV9 and TRBJ1-6, with 11 bases fitting TRBD1. The V gene's germline CDR1 is SGDLS and CDR2 YYNGEE. V trimming: 3 bases; J trimming: 9 bases; junction bases outside the gene matches: 8. The CDR3 contains 16 residues. The CDR3 nucleotides are TGTGCCAGCAGCGCTACCGGGACAGGGGGGACTTCACCCCTCCACTTT. As protein: CASSATGTGGTSPLHF.

V usage is TRBV6-1 and J usage is TRBJ2-3; D might be TRBD2 (5 bases). CDR1 and CDR2 (germline): MNHNS, SASEGT. There are 13 residues in the CDR3. V dropped 4 bases and J dropped 14 bases, with 19 bases sitting between them. The CDR3 loop reads CASSGGPIWVRYF. The CDR3 DNA sequence: TGTGCCAGCAGTGGAGGGCCTATTTGGGTAAGGTATTTT.